The 21 T cell receptor beta chains below all came from one sample that was sequenced in a study of T cell responses to AZD1222 COVID-19 vaccine (dated by TCRdb to the early 2020s). Library creation used the immunoSEQ multiplex PCR assay. TCRdb carries this immuneACCESS record with in-frame sequences only. Its versions omit some clonotypes, under half of them owing to an unresolved V gene in the studies checked, with the rest unexplained. The sample table contains about 120,000 clones; only one count was recorded for approximately 86% of them. The ten largest clones add up to around 3% of the sample. The time point label, as the study defines it: about 28 days (+/-7) after the second vaccine dose. The starting material was peripheral blood, obtained 28 days after the second AZD1222 dose. These receptors originate from an adult who received the AZD1222 COVID-19 vaccine.

The chain joins TRBV7-9 to TRBJ1-2; TRBD1 matches 7 bases. CDR1 is SEHNR and CDR2 is FQNEAQ in the germline V gene (reference sequence). The CDR3 spans 13 residues. With V trimmed by 3 bases and J by 4 bases, 2 bases remained unmatched. The CDR3 reads CASSLGQSYGYTF. In nucleotides, the CDR3 is TGTGCCAGCAGCTTGGGACAGAGCTATGGCTACACCTTC. Full variable domain (missing parts from reference TRBV7-9 and TRBJ1-2): DTGVSQNPRHKITKRGQNVTFRCDPISEHNRLYWYRQTLGQGPEFLTYFQNEAQLEKSRLLSDRFSAERPKGSFSTLEIQRTEQGDSAMYLCASSLGQSYGYTFGSGTRLTVV.

The chain is built from TRBV6-5 and TRBJ1-1; 7 bases line up with TRBD1. Germline CDR1 reads MNHEY; CDR2 reads SVGAGI. V trimming: 10 bases; J trimming: 0 bases; junction bases outside the gene matches: 11. The CDR3 runs 15 residues. CDR3 amino acids: CATTRGDRMNTEAFF. DNA for the CDR3: TGTGCCACCACGCGGGGGGACAGAATGAACACTGAAGCTTTCTTT.

This sequence joins TRBV15 and TRBJ1-4; a possible D gene is TRBD1 (5 bases). Deletions cut 1 base from V and 5 bases from J, with 11 bases between. The CDR3 sequence is 15 residues long. The germline V gene encodes CDR1 LNHNV and CDR2 YYDKDF (reference sequence). CDR3 region: CATSRGGTENEKLFF. As DNA, the CDR3 is TGTGCCACCAGCAGAGGGGGGACGGAGAATGAAAAACTGTTTTTT. Complete variable domain (other parts from reference TRBV15 and TRBJ1-4): DAMVIQNPRYQVTQFGKPVTLSCSQTLNHNVMYWYQQKSSQAPKLLFHYYDKDFNNEADTPDNFQSRRPNTSFCFLDIRSPGLGDTAMYLCATSRGGTENEKLFFGSGTQLSVL.

The chain carries TRBV7-9 and TRBJ1-2; TRBD1 might be the D (6 bases). V was clipped by 5 bases and J by 4 bases, with 17 bases between them. This CDR3 is built from 15 residues. Germline values: CDR1 SEHNR, CDR2 FQNEAQ (reference sequence). CDR3 in DNA: TGTGCCAGCAGCCCTCAGGGGACAAAAGGCTATGGCTACACCTTC. Protein product: CASSPQGTKGYGYTF.

This rearrangement joins TRBV11-3 to TRBJ2-1; possible D gene TRBD2, 7 bases. The CDR3 totals 15 residues. V dropped 5 bases and J dropped 0 bases, with 11 bases sitting between them. Germline V CDR1 and CDR2: SGHNT, YENEEA. In DNA, the CDR3 is TGTGCCAGCAGCCTAGGGGGGGGCTCCTACAATGAGCAGTTCTTC. It encodes CASSLGGGSYNEQFF.

The gene calls are TRBV6-5 and TRBJ1-2; the D is unclear. Trimming removed 2 bases from V and 4 bases from J, with 11 bases in between. The CDR3 totals 14 residues. Per germline, CDR1 MNHEY and CDR2 SVGAGI. This CDR3 reads CASSYAGVRYGYTF. In nucleotides, the CDR3 is TGTGCCAGCAGTTACGCAGGAGTTCGCTATGGCTACACCTTC.

CDR3 protein: CASSSNRVANEKLFF. The DNA for the CDR3 is TGTGCCAGCAGTTCAAACAGGGTGGCTAATGAAAAACTGTTTTTT. The rearrangement links TRBV27 to TRBJ1-4; possible D gene TRBD1, 6 bases. Germline-derived CDR1 and CDR2 are MNHEY and SMNVEV (reference sequence). The CDR3 length is 15 residues. V gave up 4 bases and J gave up 3 bases, with 12 bases separating them.

This clone turned up a few times. The V call is TRBV12-3 or TRBV12-4, the J call TRBJ2-1, with D perhaps matching TRBD1 (6 bases). CDR3 length: 11 residues. V lost 1 base, J lost 12 bases, and 7 bases lay in between. The CDR3 DNA follows: TGTGCCAGCAGTTTAGGGGGGCCGCAGTTCTTC. It codes for CASSLGGPQFF.

The rearrangement joins TRBV19 to TRBJ1-1; D gene uncertain. V was cut by 7 bases and J by 2 bases, with 8 bases left in between. Germline CDR1 reads LNHDA; CDR2 reads SQIVND (reference sequence). The CDR3 contains 12 residues. DNA of the CDR3: TGTGCCAGTAAAGGGATTAACACTGAAGCTTTCTTT. It translates to CASKGINTEAFF.

The CDR3 nucleotides are TGTGCCAGCAGTACTATGGACAGGCGGAACTATGGCTACACCTTC. It is translated as CASSTMDRRNYGYTF. The chain uses TRBV6-5 and TRBJ1-2, with 7 nucleotides matching TRBD1. V shed 5 bases, J shed 2 bases, and the junction held 8 bases outside the gene matches. The germline CDR1 and CDR2 sequences are MNHEY and SVGAGI. The CDR3 loop spans 15 amino acids.

This clone occurred once. This chain links TRBV28 with TRBJ1-2; no reliable D call. CDR1 and CDR2 from the germline V gene are MDHEN and SYDVKM. V was shortened by 2 bases and J by 2 bases, with 9 bases between the two germline ends. This CDR3 region has 14 residues. The CDR3 is CASSLRRRNYGYTF. The CDR3 DNA sequence: TGTGCCAGCAGTTTACGCAGGCGGAACTATGGCTACACCTTC.

The chain couples TRBV15 to TRBJ2-7, with 10 bases fitting TRBD1. The junction had 5 bases not matched to a gene; V was cut back by 2 bases and J by 4 bases. The CDR3 is made up of 15 amino acids. CDR1 is LNHNV and CDR2 is YYDKDF in the germline V gene (reference sequence). As DNA, the CDR3 is TGTGCCACCAGCAGACCCGGGACAGGGGAATACGAGCAGTACTTC. This codes for CATSRPGTGEYEQYF.

The J gene is TRBJ2-5, the V gene TRBV30; D might be TRBD1 (5 bases). Germline CDR1 and CDR2: GTSNPN and SVGIG (reference sequence). CDR3 length: 13 amino acids. V gave up 0 bases and J gave up 4 bases, with 9 bases separating them. This CDR3 is CAWSVGAIETQYF. CDR3 nucleotides: TGTGCCTGGAGTGTAGGGGCTATAGAGACCCAGTACTTC.

This chain joins TRBV14 and TRBJ2-2, with D perhaps matching TRBD2 (5 bases). Germline values: CDR1 SGHDN, CDR2 FVKESK. The CDR3 totals 16 residues. The germline V and J ends were trimmed by 2 bases and 5 bases, with 15 bases remaining between them. The CDR3 protein is CASSQNTGRGTGELFF. The CDR3 DNA follows: TGTGCCAGCAGCCAAAATACCGGGCGCGGGACCGGGGAGCTGTTTTTT.

The rearrangement joins TRBV30 to TRBJ1-1; D is undetermined. CDR3 size: 13 residues. V was trimmed by 5 bases and J by 5 bases, leaving 15 bases between them. CDR1 and CDR2 (germline): GTSNPN, SVGIG (reference sequence). Written as DNA, the CDR3 is TGTGCCTGGGAGGGTCTTAGTGGAACTGAAGCTTTCTTT. It codes for CAWEGLSGTEAFF.

The V gene is TRBV6-5, the J gene TRBJ1-4; D is unresolved. V lost 2 bases to trimming and J lost 7 bases, with 8 bases between them. Germline CDR1 and CDR2: MNHEY and SVGAGI. The CDR3 runs 13 residues. CDR3 loop: CASSYEMSEKLFF. The CDR3 coding sequence is TGTGCCAGCAGTTACGAAATGTCTGAAAAACTGTTTTTT.

This clone was seen once. The V call is TRBV29-1, the J call TRBJ2-1, with TRBD2 matching over 11 bases. J gave up 2 bases and V 7 bases, and 7 bases lay outside the gene matches. The CDR3 is 15 amino acids. Per germline, CDR1 SQVTM and CDR2 ANQGSEA. In nucleotides, the CDR3 is TGCAGCGGATACCCGACTAGCGGGACCTACAATGAGCAGTTCTTC. The encoded protein is CSGYPTSGTYNEQFF.

J is TRBJ1-2 and V is TRBV14, with D perhaps TRBD1 (5 bases). The CDR3 sequence is 18 residues long. In germline, CDR1 is SGHDN, CDR2 FVKESK. V was shortened by 0 bases and J by 0 bases, with 17 bases between the two germline ends. The CDR3 protein is CASSQDRGRGRPNYGYTF. CDR3 nucleotide sequence: TGTGCCAGCAGCCAAGATCGGGGGAGGGGACGCCCTAACTATGGCTACACCTTC.

The chain uses TRBV27 and TRBJ1-4, with D possibly being TRBD1 (6 bases). CDR1 MNHEY and CDR2 SMNVEV come from the germline V gene (reference sequence). CDR3 length: 13 amino acids. V was trimmed by 6 bases and J by 8 bases, leaving 13 bases between them. In DNA form, the CDR3 reads TGTGCCAGCAGCTACAGGGTGGGGGAAAAACTGTTTTTT. Translated, it gives CASSYRVGEKLFF.

The chain uses TRBV2 and TRBJ1-2, with 9 bases lining up with TRBD1. The trim removed 8 bases at V and 4 bases at J, leaving 8 bases unmatched. The CDR3 is made up of 14 amino acids. Germline V gives CDR1 SNHLY, CDR2 FYNNEI. CDR3 in DNA: TGTGCCAGCCCTAAACAGGGGGCGAGCTATGGCTACACCTTC. Protein product: CASPKQGASYGYTF.

The CDR3 is CASSPYAGIEAFF. For the CDR3, the DNA is TGCGCCAGCAGCCCTTACGCGGGTATTGAAGCTTTCTTT. The rearrangement joins TRBV5-1 to TRBJ1-1, with D unresolved. This CDR3 has 13 residues. Looked up from germline, CDR1 is SGHRS and CDR2 is YFSETQ. Trimming stripped 4 bases from V and 7 bases from J, with 14 bases between.